This T cell receptor (beta chain) is drawn from a study of OX40 agonist ivuxolimab in advanced cancers. In the study overall: With ivuxolimab, an agonistic anti-OX40 (CD134) antibody, patients were treated. Of the participants, more than 35% had some prior anti-PD-1, anti-PD-L1 or anti-CTLA-4 therapy, which was allowed. Overall study results and limits: At 0.1 to 3.0 mg/kg, clonal expansion of CD4+ and CD8+ blood T cells had occurred by week 6. Among patients with partial responses at 0.1-3.0 mg/kg, clonal expansion was among the lowest.

Germline CDR1 is PRHDT and CDR2 is FYEKMQ (reference sequence). The CDR3 covers 13 residues. Between the trimmed V and J ends, which lost 4 bases and 8 bases, there was a span of 9 bases. Only in-frame clones appear in the TCRdb table, and some are missing; sequencing was by immunoSEQ multiplex PCR. The table shows 70,000 or so clones, with 85% occurring only once. A remark on this clone: Its specificity is not known.

This sequence originates from an adult with an advanced solid tumor such as melanoma, head and neck, liver or kidney cancer. The material was CD4+ or CD8+ T cells sorted from blood, obtained in a trial of the OX40 agonist ivuxolimab. This chain joins TRBV13 and TRBJ1-6; no clear D gene. This CDR3 is CASSYQAHSPLHF. CDR3 DNA sequence: TGTGCCAGCAGCTACCAGGCCCATTCACCCCTCCACTTT.